This TCR beta chain was found in a study of identical twins. Overall study findings and caveats: Partial confounding of zero-insertion analyses by invariant MAIT and iNKT cells was possible. There were fewer insertions in abundant cord blood beta clonotypes, but memory repertoires showed no such pattern.

There were only healthy Caucasians among the donors. Trimming cost V 3 bases and J 2 bases; bases outside gene matches: 6. The CDR3 length is 15 residues. Germline-derived CDR1 and CDR2 are LGHDT and YNNKEL (reference sequence). Remarks on this clonotype: Its antigen is not identified.

TCRdb independently ran MiXCR on the 5' RACE reads; one entry per CDR3 protein. The profile shows 1.5 million to 2 million distinct CDR3 sequences, 32% of them singletons. The clonotype comes from a newborn girl in good health. The V gene is TRBV3-1, the J gene TRBJ2-5; 7 nucleotides align to TRBD1. The material sequenced was cord blood. This CDR3 reads CASSHGTVDQETQYF. The CDR3 DNA is TGTGCCAGCAGCCACGGGACAGTTGATCAAGAGACCCAGTACTTC.